These 18 T cell receptor beta chains share one sample of origin, sequenced in a study of blood T cells in healthy people across ages. A second PCR of about 6 to 11 cycles used a sample-barcoded 5' primer and a J-beta primer mix. Via MiXCR, TCRdb re-called the 5' RACE reads, giving one row per CDR3 protein. The sample comprises over 300,000 distinct CDR3 sequences, approximately 52% of which are singletons, and under 65% rests with the top ten. The sample was blood. The receptors come from a man in his sixties in good health.

This clonotype was counted a few times. The chain uses TRBV6-6 and TRBJ2-7; maybe TRBD2 (6 bases). From germline, CDR1 is MNHNY and CDR2 SVGAGI (reference sequence). V shed 5 bases and J shed 7 bases, with 15 bases lying between them. The CDR3 totals 13 residues. For the CDR3, the DNA is TGTGCCAGCAGTCGGACTATCCCCGGGGAGCAGTACTTC. Its protein is CASSRTIPGEQYF.

The CDR3, as DNA: TGTGCCAGCAGACTAGCGGGCCTTCGCGGAAATGAGCAGTTCTTC. Translating it yields CASRLAGLRGNEQFF. The V and J genes are TRBV28 and TRBJ2-1, with TRBD2 identical over 9 bases. V shed 6 bases, J shed 7 bases, and the junction held 10 bases outside the gene matches. The CDR3 sequence is 15 residues long. The germline V gene has CDR1 MDHEN and CDR2 SYDVKM.

This clonotype was detected a few times. The chain couples TRBV11-2 to TRBJ1-2, with D possibly being TRBD1 (6 bases). The germline V gene has CDR1 SGHAT and CDR2 FQNNGV. V lost 5 bases, J lost 6 bases, and 13 bases lay in between. The CDR3 has 13 residues. CDR3 bases: TGTGCCAGCAGCCCCAGGGGTGTTAATGGCTACACCTTC. Its translation: CASSPRGVNGYTF.

This clonotype was observed a few times. This chain connects TRBV7-8 to TRBJ2-4; a possible D gene is TRBD1 (6 bases). Deletions cut 5 bases from V and 2 bases from J, with 10 bases between. CDR1 is SGHVS, CDR2 FQNEAQ, per germline. The CDR3 extends over 14 amino acids. CDR3 nucleotide sequence: TGTGCCAGCAGCCCCACAGGGCCCAAAAACATTCAGTACTTC. Translation: CASSPTGPKNIQYF.

This chain links TRBV20-1 with TRBJ2-3; 8 nucleotides match TRBD2. Looked up from germline, CDR1 is DFQATT and CDR2 is SNEGSKA (reference sequence). This CDR3 has 12 amino acids. V lost 3 bases to trimming and J lost 9 bases; unmatched junction nucleotides: 5. The CDR3 nucleotides read TGCAGTGCTAGGGGACTAGATGGAACGCAGTATTTT. It is translated as CSARGLDGTQYF.

The chain couples TRBV18 to TRBJ2-4, with D unresolved. V gave up 1 base and J gave up 4 bases, with 8 bases separating them. The CDR3 is 14 amino acids. CDR1 and CDR2 (germline): KGHSH, LQKENI. CDR3 residues: CASSPQVRKNIQYF. DNA of the CDR3: TGTGCCAGCTCACCACAGGTCAGAAAAAACATTCAGTACTTC.

The chain joins TRBV5-6 to TRBJ2-7; 7 nucleotides match TRBD1. CDR3 size: 14 residues. The trim removed 0 bases at V and 10 bases at J, leaving 10 bases unmatched. Germline V gene sequence: CDR1 SGHDT, CDR2 YYEEEE. This chain's CDR3 is CASSLGDSMVIQYF. CDR3 coding DNA: TGTGCCAGCAGCTTGGGGGACAGTATGGTAATTCAGTACTTC.

This clonotype came up many times. The CDR3 region is CASRAAGVPYEQYF. CDR3 nucleotide sequence: TGTGCCAGCCGCGCGGCGGGAGTCCCCTACGAGCAGTACTTC. This chain connects TRBV7-9 to TRBJ2-7, with 7 bases matching TRBD2. J gave up 2 bases and V 8 bases, and 9 bases lay outside the gene matches. CDR1 and CDR2 from the germline V gene are SEHNR and FQNEAQ (reference sequence). CDR3 length equals 14 residues.

This clonotype was seen a handful of times. The chain joins TRBV27 to TRBJ1-2, with 7 bases aligning to TRBD1. The CDR3 sequence is 15 residues long. J lost 2 bases, V lost 4 bases, and 7 bases had no gene match. Germline V gene sequence: CDR1 MNHEY, CDR2 SMNVEV (reference sequence). The CDR3 region is CASSSLKTGNYGYTF. The CDR3 DNA follows: TGTGCCAGCAGTTCCCTGAAGACAGGGAACTATGGCTACACCTTC.

The sample holds a few counts of this clonotype. This chain joins TRBV27 and TRBJ2-7; D may be TRBD1 (6 bases). Trimming removed 3 bases from V and 7 bases from J, with 13 bases in between. The length of the CDR3 is 13 residues. CDR1 MNHEY and CDR2 SMNVEV come from the germline V gene (reference sequence). For the CDR3, the DNA is TGTGCCAGCAGTTTCCAGGGGCTGGGGGAGCAGTACTTC. It encodes CASSFQGLGEQYF.

The rearrangement joins TRBV28 to TRBJ2-3; TRBD1 matches 8 bases. The CDR3 totals 14 residues. After removal of 5 bases from V and 4 bases from J, the junction contained 5 bases not matched to a gene. Germline V gives CDR1 MDHEN, CDR2 SYDVKM. CDR3 coding DNA: TGTGCCAGCAGTGAGACAGGGGCAGCAGATACGCAGTATTTT. Protein: CASSETGAADTQYF.

This clonotype came up many times. CDR3 sequence reads: CASSFRAAGYEQYF. The CDR3 DNA is TGTGCCAGCAGTTTTCGAGCCGCAGGCTACGAGCAGTACTTC. This chain connects TRBV12-3 or TRBV12-4 to TRBJ2-7; no clear D gene. Between the trimmed V and J ends, which lost 3 bases and 3 bases, there was a span of 12 bases. CDR3 length: 14 amino acids.

The chain employs TRBV30 and TRBJ2-7; TRBD1 aligns across 7 bases. The germline V gene has CDR1 GTSNPN and CDR2 SVGIG (reference sequence). The junction had 15 bases not matched to a gene; V was cut back by 2 bases and J by 2 bases. The CDR3 runs to 17 residues. CDR3 region: CAWSTWGGQDHTYEQYF. Here the CDR3 DNA reads TGTGCCTGGAGTACCTGGGGCGGACAGGATCACACCTACGAGCAGTACTTC.

The CDR3 region has the DNA TGTGCCAGCAGCCGCGGGGCAGGGGGGGAATACGAGCAGTACTTC. The encoded protein is CASSRGAGGEYEQYF. This chain joins TRBV7-2 and TRBJ2-7; tentatively, D is TRBD1 or TRBD2 (7 bases each). Germline V lookup: CDR1 SGHTA, CDR2 FQGNSA. The CDR3 sequence is 15 residues long. Trimming removed 5 bases from V and 4 bases from J, with 18 bases in between.

This clonotype appeared a few times. This sequence joins TRBV7-2 and TRBJ1-5; D is uncertain. In germline, CDR1 is SGHTA, CDR2 FQGNSA. The CDR3 has 15 amino acids. V shed 1 base and J shed 2 bases, with 9 bases lying between them. The CDR3 loop reads CASSLGSLGNQPQHF. CDR3 DNA sequence: TGTGCCAGCAGCTTAGGGAGTTTGGGCAATCAGCCCCAGCATTTT.

The V gene is TRBV13, the J gene TRBJ2-3; D unresolved. V lost 4 bases and J lost 2, with 16 bases in between. The CDR3 covers 16 residues. Germline V gene data show CDR1 as PRHDT and CDR2 as FYEKMQ (reference sequence). CDR3 in amino acids: CASSSYSKTTTDTQYF. DNA of the CDR3: TGTGCCAGCAGCTCATACTCGAAAACCACCACAGATACGCAGTATTTT.

V is TRBV20-1 and J is TRBJ2-6, with D hard to call. Germline V CDR1 and CDR2: DFQATT, SNEGSKA (reference sequence). The V gene lost 5 bases and the J gene lost 2 bases, with 16 bases spanning the gap. This CDR3 comprises 16 residues. CDR3 residues: CSAPTVGITGANVLTF. The CDR3 DNA sequence: TGCAGTGCTCCTACCGTGGGTATCACTGGGGCCAACGTCCTGACTTTC.

This clonotype came up many times. The gene calls are TRBV27 and TRBJ2-7; D call uncertain. Germline V gene sequence: CDR1 MNHEY, CDR2 SMNVEV (reference sequence). The CDR3 totals 14 residues. V was pared by 5 bases and J by 6 bases, with 17 bases between. The CDR3 DNA reads as TGTGCCAGCAGTCCTAGAGTTAGGTCGAGCGAGCAGTACTTC. Residues: CASSPRVRSSEQYF.